The sequence of this T cell receptor (beta chain) was determined in a study of shared clonotypes between healthy human individuals. In the case of this clone: Its antigen is still unknown. Other nucleotide sequences from this sample produce the same CDR3.

Trimming removed 0 bases at V and 4 bases at J, with 10 bases between. The CDR3 is made up of 14 amino acids. Germline CDR1 is SGHRS and CDR2 is YFSETQ. Study conclusions and caveats: Few donors restricted represented genetic and exposure-history diversity. Shared clonotypes: about 5% naive CD4, 3.5% to 4% naive CD8, 2.3% memory CD4, approximately 0.4% memory CD8. Against clonotypes common to all four donors, non-shared ones had lower generation probabilities.

Generated by immunoSEQ multiplex PCR, the TCRdb table keeps only in-frame clones and is missing some. The sample records 2 million to 2.5 million clones, over 90% being singletons. This TCR derives from a man younger than 35 in good health. Some clones in this sample may be carry-over from other donors' samples. Material for sequencing was naive CD4+ T cells from PBMCs. As to subset: CD45RA+ positively selected. The chain links TRBV5-1 to TRBJ2-5; D tentatively reads TRBD1 or TRBD2 (6 bases each). The CDR3 coding sequence is TGCGCCAGCAGCTTGGAGGGGGGAGGAGAGACCCAGTACTTC. Translated: CASSLEGGGETQYF. The full variable domain, in which reference TRBV5-1 and TRBJ2-5 provide the parts outside the CDR3, is KAGVTQTPRYLIKTRGQQVTLSCSPISGHRSVSWYQQTPGQGLQFLFEYFSETQRNKGNFPGRFSGRQFSNSRSEMNVSTLELGDSALYLCASSLEGGGETQYFGPGTRLLVL.